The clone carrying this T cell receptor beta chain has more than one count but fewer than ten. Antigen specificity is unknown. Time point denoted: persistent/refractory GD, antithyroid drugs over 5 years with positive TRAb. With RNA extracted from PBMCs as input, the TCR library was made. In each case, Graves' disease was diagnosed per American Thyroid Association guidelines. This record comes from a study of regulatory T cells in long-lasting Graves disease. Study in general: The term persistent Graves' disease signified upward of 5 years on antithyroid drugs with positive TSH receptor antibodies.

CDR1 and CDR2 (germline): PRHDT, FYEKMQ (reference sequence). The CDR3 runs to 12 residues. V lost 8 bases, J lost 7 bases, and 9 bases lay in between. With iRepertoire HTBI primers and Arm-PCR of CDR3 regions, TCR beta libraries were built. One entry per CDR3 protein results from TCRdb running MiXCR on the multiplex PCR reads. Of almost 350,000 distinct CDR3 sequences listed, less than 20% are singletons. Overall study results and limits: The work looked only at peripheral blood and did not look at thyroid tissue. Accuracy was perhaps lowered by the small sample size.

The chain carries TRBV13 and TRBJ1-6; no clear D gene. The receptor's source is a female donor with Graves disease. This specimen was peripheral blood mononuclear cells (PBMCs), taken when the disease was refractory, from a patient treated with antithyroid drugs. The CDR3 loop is CASRVLNSPLHF. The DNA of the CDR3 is TGTGCCAGCCGAGTTTTGAATTCACCCCTCCACTTT. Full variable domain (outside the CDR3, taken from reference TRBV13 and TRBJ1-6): AAGVIQSPRHLIKEKRETATLKCYPIPRHDTVYWYQQGPGQDPQFLISFYEKMQSDKGSIPDRFSAQQFSDYHSELNMSSLELGDSALYFCASRVLNSPLHFGNGTRLTVT.